The 20 T cell receptor beta chains below were found in one sample sequenced in a study of CD8+ T cells in alopecia areata. Sequencing templates came from extracted RNA that was reverse transcribed into cDNA. Measured with immunoSEQ multiplex PCR; TCRdb has only the in-frame clones, and not every one. The sample has approximately 89,000 clones, 40% to 55% seen once. Sequences were obtained from CD4+ T cells sorted from blood. These receptors were collected from a human donor with alopecia areata.

This clone was observed a handful of times. The rearrangement links TRBV19 to TRBJ2-7; no firm D call. Trimming left V 0 bases short and J 6 bases short, with 12 bases between. Germline CDR1 is LNHDA and CDR2 is SQIVND (reference sequence). The CDR3 loop spans 14 amino acids. Written as DNA, the CDR3 is TGTGCCAGTAGTATAGATCGGGTCGGCGGCGAGCAGTACTTC. Its translation: CASSIDRVGGEQYF.

The chain joins TRBV30 to TRBJ1-5; D might be TRBD1 (6 bases). Germline V gene data show CDR1 as GTSNPN and CDR2 as SVGIG (reference sequence). This CDR3 contains 14 residues. V dropped 3 bases and J dropped 4 bases, with 13 bases sitting between them. CDR3 DNA sequence: TGTGCCTGGAGCGGGGGCAGGACAAATCAGCCCCAGCATTTT. Protein: CAWSGGRTNQPQHF. Full variable domain (rest looked up from reference TRBV30 and TRBJ1-5): SQTIHQWPATLVQPVGSPLSLECTVEGTSNPNLYWYRQAAGRGLQLLFYSVGIGQISSEVPQNLSASRPQDRQFILSSKKLLLSDSGFYLCAWSGGRTNQPQHFGDGTRLSIL.

J is TRBJ2-7 and V is TRBV30; TRBD1 might be the D (6 bases). V shed 2 bases and J shed 5 bases, with 19 bases lying between them. Germline-derived CDR1 and CDR2 are GTSNPN and SVGIG (reference sequence). CDR3 length: 15 residues. The CDR3 bases are TGTGCCTGGAGTCCAATCTCAGGGGTTCCAGACGAGCAGTACTTC. The encoded protein is CAWSPISGVPDEQYF.

This clone was picked up a small number of times. This chain joins TRBV6-6 and TRBJ2-3, with 7 bases aligning to TRBD2. The CDR3 consists of 15 residues. Trimming at V came to 3 bases and at J to 2 bases, leaving 5 bases not matched to a gene. The germline V gene encodes CDR1 MNHNY and CDR2 SVGAGI (reference sequence). The CDR3 here is CASSYLRGNTDTQYF. The CDR3 DNA reads TGTGCCAGCAGTTATCTGCGGGGGAACACAGATACGCAGTATTTT.

This clone occurred a few times. This chain uses TRBV19 with TRBJ2-5; D is uncertain. CDR1 is LNHDA and CDR2 is SQIVND in the germline V gene (reference sequence). The ends were cut back, 6 bases at V and 2 bases at J, with 13 bases in the middle. CDR3 length: 14 amino acids. CDR3 residues: CASSADFTQETQYF. For the CDR3, the DNA is TGTGCCAGTAGCGCCGACTTCACGCAAGAGACCCAGTACTTC.

A few counts support this clone. V usage is TRBV29-1 and J usage is TRBJ1-2; no definite D call. Germline V CDR1 and CDR2: SQVTM, ANQGSEA. The CDR3 extends over 11 amino acids. V lost 6 bases to trimming and J lost 4 bases, with 9 bases between them. The CDR3 region has the DNA TGCAGCGTCTCCGAGGGCTATGGCTACACCTTC. Its translation: CSVSEGYGYTF.

The chain couples TRBV29-1 to TRBJ2-3; D may be TRBD2 (5 bases). With 0 bases removed from V and 4 bases from J, the gap between germline ends came to 11 bases. CDR1 is SQVTM, CDR2 ANQGSEA, per germline. CDR3 length: 14 residues. The CDR3 region has the DNA TGCAGCGTTGAAGAAGGCGGGTGGGCAGATACGCAGTATTTT. Residues: CSVEEGGWADTQYF.

This clone was counted between two and nine times. V and J are TRBV29-1 and TRBJ2-4; D ambiguous. Per germline, CDR1 SQVTM and CDR2 ANQGSEA. The CDR3 has 12 residues. V was clipped by 0 bases and J by 6 bases, with 6 bases between them. The CDR3 DNA is TGCAGCGTTGAAGAGACTCGAAACATTCAGTACTTC. Protein: CSVEETRNIQYF.

The table lists this clone with a few counts. This chain uses TRBV29-1 with TRBJ1-4, with no clear D. The CDR3 consists of 11 residues. V lost 6 bases and J lost 4, with 6 bases in between. Germline CDR1 SQVTM, CDR2 ANQGSEA. This CDR3 is CSVMDNEKLFF. CDR3 nucleotides: TGCAGCGTGATGGATAATGAAAAACTGTTTTTT.

This clone has a handful of counts. The gene calls are TRBV29-1 and TRBJ1-2, with D possibly TRBD1 on 5 matching bases. Trimming left V 4 bases short and J 7 bases short, with 16 bases between. CDR3 length equals 13 residues. The germline V gene has CDR1 SQVTM and CDR2 ANQGSEA. The CDR3 coding sequence is TGCAGCGTTGCTGCGGACCGTAGGGGTGGCTACACCTTC. It translates to CSVAADRRGGYTF.

The V and J genes are TRBV7-2 and TRBJ2-5; D possibly matches TRBD1 or TRBD2 (5 bases each). Germline lookup yields CDR1 SGHTA and CDR2 FQGNSA. The CDR3 has 14 amino acids. Trimming took off 5 bases at V and 1 base at J, with 11 bases between the two ends. The CDR3, as DNA: TGTGCCAGCAGCCATAGAGGGGTCCAAGAGACCCAGTACTTC. As protein: CASSHRGVQETQYF.

This sequence joins TRBV29-1 and TRBJ2-7, with 7 bases that match TRBD1. V lost 8 bases to trimming and J lost 0 bases; unmatched junction nucleotides: 7. CDR1 SQVTM and CDR2 ANQGSEA come from the germline V gene. The CDR3 is 13 amino acids. The CDR3 nucleotides read TGCAGCTTTCTAGGACAGGCCTCCTACGAGCAGTACTTC. Its translation is CSFLGQASYEQYF.

The chain uses TRBV29-1 and TRBJ1-4; D not certain. V lost 6 bases and J lost 10, with 21 bases in between. CDR1 and CDR2 from the germline V gene are SQVTM and ANQGSEA. This CDR3 contains 14 residues. CDR3 sequence: CSVNFSGSRGKLFF. The CDR3 DNA is TGCAGCGTGAACTTCTCGGGGAGTCGGGGAAAACTGTTTTTT.

The rearrangement joins TRBV30 to TRBJ2-7; D unresolved. The CDR3 is 13 residues long. The V gene lost 3 bases and the J gene lost 4 bases, with 13 bases spanning the gap. Germline CDR1 GTSNPN, CDR2 SVGIG (reference sequence). The CDR3 DNA is TGTGCCTGGAGGACGTCTGGGCTTTACGAGCAGTACTTC. Its protein product is CAWRTSGLYEQYF.

This chain connects TRBV30 to TRBJ2-2; D call uncertain. The germline gives CDR1 GTSNPN, CDR2 SVGIG (reference sequence). Trimming took off 2 bases at V and 2 bases at J, with 9 bases between the two ends. This CDR3 is built from 14 residues. The CDR3 protein is CAWSTGTNTGELFF. CDR3 nucleotides: TGTGCCTGGAGTACCGGTACAAACACCGGGGAGCTGTTTTTT.

V and J are TRBV29-1 and TRBJ1-4; tentative D call: TRBD1 (5 bases). Trimming left V 0 bases short and J 5 bases short, with 10 bases between. The CDR3 is made up of 14 amino acids. CDR1 is SQVTM, CDR2 ANQGSEA, per germline. The CDR3 region is CSVEDGGGNEKLFF. CDR3 sequence (DNA): TGCAGCGTTGAAGATGGCGGGGGGAATGAAAAACTGTTTTTT.

In its sample, this clone was seen a few times. This sequence joins TRBV9 and TRBJ2-7; possible D gene TRBD1, 6 bases. The CDR3 loop spans 15 amino acids. Germline assignment: CDR1 SGDLS and CDR2 YYNGEE. The V end lost 0 bases, the J end lost 5 bases, and 15 bases lay between the germline ends. The CDR3 here is CASSVGTGWYDEQYF. The CDR3 DNA is TGTGCCAGCAGCGTAGGCACAGGGTGGTATGACGAGCAGTACTTC.

V usage is TRBV11-2 and J usage is TRBJ2-3; D gene ambiguous. V lost 5 bases to trimming and J lost 3 bases, with 12 bases between them. Germline V CDR1 and CDR2: SGHAT, FQNNGV. The CDR3 spans 14 residues. The CDR3, as DNA: TGTGCCAGCAGCGACCTGTTTCAGACAGATACGCAGTATTTT. Translated, it gives CASSDLFQTDTQYF.

The chain is built from TRBV7-2 and TRBJ1-4; D gene uncertain. V shed 1 base and J shed 8 bases, with 5 bases lying between them. The length of the CDR3 is 12 residues. Per germline, CDR1 SGHTA and CDR2 FQGNSA. CDR3 DNA: TGTGCCAGCAGCTTAGTCAGGGAAAAACTGTTTTTT. This translates into CASSLVREKLFF.

This chain connects TRBV30 to TRBJ2-7; perhaps D is TRBD1 or TRBD2 (5 bases each). Germline CDR1 GTSNPN, CDR2 SVGIG (reference sequence). Trimming cost V 4 bases and J 10 bases, with 14 bases left between them. The CDR3 is 11 amino acids. The CDR3 region is CAWTSGALQYF. The CDR3 coding sequence is TGTGCCTGGACCTCCGGGGCCCTCCAGTACTTC.